These 24 T cell receptor beta chains were sequenced from one sample in a study of response to subunit inactivated influenza vaccine. TCRdb re-analysed the RT-PCR reads in MiXCR, keeping a single row per CDR3 protein. The table shows roughly 700,000 distinct CDR3 sequences, with approximately 15% occurring only once. Sample: PBMCs from blood, taken 14 to 15 days before vaccination. The source of these receptors is a man aged 50 to 60 who received an inactivated influenza vaccine.

The chain is built from TRBV7-6 and TRBJ1-5; tentatively, D is TRBD1 (5 bases). CDR3 length equals 13 residues. The germline CDR1 and CDR2 sequences are SGHVS and FNYEAQ. V shed 5 bases and J shed 7 bases, with 12 bases lying between them. The DNA of the CDR3 is TGTGCCAGCAGCACGAACCAGGGCCAGCCCCAGCATTTT. It specifies CASSTNQGQPQHF. Combining the CDR3 with reference TRBV7-6 and TRBJ1-5 gives the whole variable domain GAGVSQSPRYKVTKRGQDVALRCDPISGHVSLYWYRQALGQGPEFLTYFNYEAQQDKSGLPNDRFSAERPEGSISTLTIQRTEQRDSAMYRCASSTNQGQPQHFGDGTRLSIL.

This chain joins TRBV11-2 and TRBJ2-1, with TRBD2 matching over 13 bases. Germline V lookup: CDR1 SGHAT, CDR2 FQNNGV. This CDR3 is built from 15 residues. J was trimmed by 8 bases and V by 6 bases; bases with no gene match: 7. The CDR3 DNA reads TGTGCCAGCAGGCAAACTAGCGGGAGGGCCGATGAGCAGTTCTTC. Protein sequence: CASRQTSGRADEQFF.

The sample holds many counts of this clonotype. The V gene is TRBV7-2, the J gene TRBJ1-4; no clear D gene. Per germline, CDR1 SGHTA and CDR2 FQGNSA. CDR3 length: 15 amino acids. Trimming left V 2 bases short and J 0 bases short, with 7 bases between. CDR3 residues: CASSLSASTNEKLFF. CDR3 nucleotides: TGTGCCAGCAGCTTAAGCGCCTCAACTAATGAAAAACTGTTTTTT.

V usage is TRBV18 and J usage is TRBJ2-7; no clear D gene. Trimming cost V 8 bases and J 3 bases, with 11 bases left between them. Germline V CDR1 and CDR2: KGHSH, LQKENI. The CDR3 runs 12 residues. DNA for the CDR3: TGTGCCAGCGGGGTCGACAACTACGAGCAGTACTTC. Its translation: CASGVDNYEQYF.

J is TRBJ2-5 and V is TRBV6-2 or TRBV6-3, with D tentatively TRBD1 (6 bases). Germline loops: CDR1 MNHEY, CDR2 SVGEGT. This CDR3 is built from 14 residues. Trimming took 5 bases from V and 2 from J, leaving 12 bases between them. CDR3 protein: CASSPDRRQETQYF. CDR3 nucleotide sequence: TGTGCCAGCAGTCCAGACAGGAGGCAAGAGACCCAGTACTTC.

This clonotype was seen more than once but under ten times. V usage is TRBV28 and J usage is TRBJ1-2; 11 nucleotides agree with TRBD1. Germline CDR1 is MDHEN and CDR2 is SYDVKM. V gave up 5 bases and J gave up 7 bases; unmatched junction bases: 9. The CDR3 is made up of 15 amino acids. The CDR3, as DNA: TGTGCCAGCAGTATCACCGGGACAGGGGGATCTGGCTACACCTTC. It specifies CASSITGTGGSGYTF.

This clonotype was seen a few times. CDR3 sequence reads: CSGSWVPLETQYF. In DNA form, the CDR3 reads TGCAGTGGGAGCTGGGTGCCACTAGAGACCCAGTACTTC. This rearrangement joins TRBV20-1 to TRBJ2-5; D gene uncertain. The germline V and J ends were trimmed by 7 bases and 4 bases, with 16 bases remaining between them. The CDR3 loop spans 13 amino acids. Germline lookup yields CDR1 DFQATT and CDR2 SNEGSKA (reference sequence).

The sample holds a few counts of this clonotype. The CDR3 DNA reads TGTGCCAGCAGCTCTCGAGGACAGGGCGTGATGGAAAAACTGTTTTTT. Translating it yields CASSSRGQGVMEKLFF. V gene TRBV7-1 combines with J gene TRBJ1-4; 8 nucleotides match TRBD1. TRBV7-1 is reported as an ORF; its role is uncertain. This CDR3 has 16 amino acids. The junction had 11 bases not matched to a gene; V was cut back by 3 bases and J by 8 bases.

This clonotype occurred a few times. This chain links TRBV6-5 with TRBJ1-6; D unresolved. The ends were cut back, 4 bases at V and 0 bases at J, with 7 bases in the middle. CDR1 and CDR2 from the germline V gene are MNHEY and SVGAGI. The CDR3 consists of 15 residues. CDR3 loop: CASSSGASYNSPLHF. The CDR3 nucleotides read TGTGCCAGCAGTTCAGGAGCCTCCTATAATTCACCCCTCCACTTT.

This clonotype was recorded a few times. The chain has TRBV6-5 and TRBJ2-7; TRBD1 aligns across 7 bases. CDR1 MNHEY and CDR2 SVGAGI come from the germline V gene. This CDR3 has 13 amino acids. V shed 2 bases, J shed 12 bases, and the junction held 10 bases outside the gene matches. This chain's CDR3 is CASSYRQGGDWYF. CDR3 in DNA: TGTGCCAGCAGTTACCGACAGGGTGGGGATTGGTACTTC.

This chain connects TRBV15 to TRBJ1-1; D gene unclear. The V gene's germline CDR1 is LNHNV and CDR2 YYDKDF (reference sequence). The ends were cut back, 1 base at V and 0 bases at J, with 9 bases in the middle. This CDR3 is 15 amino acids long. CDR3 sequence (DNA): TGTGCCACCAGCAGAGTCGGCTCCTTGAACACTGAAGCTTTCTTT. This encodes CATSRVGSLNTEAFF.

This clonotype was recorded only once. The chain couples TRBV19 to TRBJ2-2; D remains ambiguous. Germline V gene sequence: CDR1 LNHDA, CDR2 SQIVND (reference sequence). V dropped 6 bases and J dropped 1 base, with 12 bases sitting between them. This CDR3 is 15 amino acids long. For the CDR3, the DNA is TGTGCCAGTAGCCACACCACTCGGAACACCGGGGAGCTGTTTTTT. Protein: CASSHTTRNTGELFF.

This clonotype was seen more than once but under ten times. The chain employs TRBV20-1 and TRBJ1-6; D not resolved. Germline V gene data show CDR1 as DFQATT and CDR2 as SNEGSKA (reference sequence). Trimming pared 2 bases from V and 4 bases from J, leaving 6 bases between. CDR3 length: 13 residues. CDR3 in amino acids: CSARKDYNSPLHF. The CDR3 nucleotides are TGCAGTGCTAGAAAGGATTATAATTCACCCCTCCACTTT.

The J gene is TRBJ1-5, the V gene TRBV12-3 or TRBV12-4; no definite D call. The length of the CDR3 is 14 residues. V was trimmed by 6 bases and J by 5 bases, leaving 14 bases between them. The CDR3 is CASSLNDPYQPQHF. In DNA form, the CDR3 reads TGTGCCAGCAGCCTCAACGACCCCTATCAGCCCCAGCATTTT.

This chain links TRBV18 with TRBJ2-1; possible D gene TRBD1, 6 bases. The CDR3 runs to 19 residues. Trimming stripped 1 base from V and 4 bases from J, with 23 bases between. Germline assignment: CDR1 KGHSH and CDR2 LQKENI. The CDR3 coding sequence is TGTGCCAGCTCACCACTATACCTCCGGGACAACCTTGGGTACAATGAGCAGTTCTTC. It specifies CASSPLYLRDNLGYNEQFF.

V is TRBV5-8 and J is TRBJ2-7; a weak D match, TRBD2 (7 bases). Germline loops: CDR1 SGHTS, CDR2 YDEGEE. The CDR3 runs to 17 residues. V was cut by 3 bases and J by 3 bases, with 22 bases left in between. CDR3 in DNA: TGTGCCAGCAGCTCGGGGGGCTTCGGGAAGAGCTTCTACGAGCAGTACTTC. It specifies CASSSGGFGKSFYEQYF.

This clonotype was seen at least ten times. The chain recombines TRBV29-1 with TRBJ2-1; TRBD1 matches 10 bases. V dropped 7 bases and J dropped 3; count of bases not matched to a gene: 3. The CDR3 runs to 13 residues. Germline CDR1 and CDR2: SQVTM and ANQGSEA. CDR3 region: CSGGQGFYNEQFF. CDR3 bases: TGCAGCGGGGGACAGGGGTTCTACAATGAGCAGTTCTTC.

J is TRBJ2-5 and V is TRBV5-1; tentative D call: TRBD2 (5 bases). V was trimmed by 4 bases and J by 4 bases, leaving 14 bases between them. The CDR3 contains 14 residues. CDR1 is SGHRS, CDR2 YFSETQ, per germline. CDR3 sequence (DNA): TGCGCCAGCAGCGCCGAGACCCGGGGAGAGACCCAGTACTTC. This encodes CASSAETRGETQYF.

V is TRBV24-1 and J is TRBJ2-1; no clear D gene. V dropped 4 bases and J dropped 4 bases, with 4 bases sitting between them. Germline V gene data show CDR1 as KGHDR and CDR2 as SFDVKD. The CDR3 is 12 residues long. The CDR3 DNA reads TGTGCCACCAGTGACAGTTACAATGAGCAGTTCTTC. Amino acids: CATSDSYNEQFF.

This chain uses TRBV28 with TRBJ2-3, with a possible D match to TRBD2 (7 bases). Germline values: CDR1 MDHEN, CDR2 SYDVKM. The V end was cut by 5 bases, the J end by 0 bases, with 12 bases between. This CDR3 spans 15 amino acids. Written as DNA, the CDR3 is TGTGCCAGCAGTGGGGGGGCTCCAAGCACAGATACGCAGTATTTT. It specifies CASSGGAPSTDTQYF.

This clonotype has just a few counts. This chain joins TRBV9 and TRBJ1-2, with D possibly TRBD1 on 5 matching bases. The V end was cut by 2 bases, the J end by 4 bases, with 12 bases between. CDR1 is SGDLS, CDR2 YYNGEE, per germline. The CDR3 is 14 residues long. CDR3 DNA: TGTGCCAGCAGCGTGGGAGGGGTTGGCTATGGCTACACCTTC. Translated, it gives CASSVGGVGYGYTF.

Only a few counts were recorded for this clonotype. The chain couples TRBV6-1 to TRBJ2-1, with 11 bases lining up with TRBD2. Per the germline V gene, CDR1 is MNHNS and CDR2 is SASEGT. V lost 6 bases and J lost 8; bases outside the gene matches: 9. The CDR3 totals 15 residues. The CDR3, as DNA: TGTGCCAGCAGGATAGCGGGAGGGCTCAAGGATGAGCAGTTCTTC. It encodes CASRIAGGLKDEQFF.

The chain joins TRBV11-2 to TRBJ1-1; no reliable D call. This CDR3 has 16 amino acids. The germline V gene encodes CDR1 SGHAT and CDR2 FQNNGV. Deletions cut 2 bases from V and 1 base from J, with 14 bases between. The CDR3 nucleotides read TGTGCCAGCAGCTTATTCATTTGGGGAGAGAACACTGAAGCTTTCTTT. Translation gives CASSLFIWGENTEAFF.

The gene calls are TRBV3-1 and TRBJ1-2; 11 bases line up with TRBD1. Trimming at V came to 3 bases and at J to 4 bases, leaving 7 bases not matched to a gene. The CDR3 loop spans 16 amino acids. Germline CDR1 reads LGHDT; CDR2 reads YNNKEL (reference sequence). The CDR3 region is CASSQGGTGGFYGYTF. The CDR3 bases are TGTGCCAGCAGCCAGGGAGGGACAGGGGGGTTCTATGGCTACACCTTC.